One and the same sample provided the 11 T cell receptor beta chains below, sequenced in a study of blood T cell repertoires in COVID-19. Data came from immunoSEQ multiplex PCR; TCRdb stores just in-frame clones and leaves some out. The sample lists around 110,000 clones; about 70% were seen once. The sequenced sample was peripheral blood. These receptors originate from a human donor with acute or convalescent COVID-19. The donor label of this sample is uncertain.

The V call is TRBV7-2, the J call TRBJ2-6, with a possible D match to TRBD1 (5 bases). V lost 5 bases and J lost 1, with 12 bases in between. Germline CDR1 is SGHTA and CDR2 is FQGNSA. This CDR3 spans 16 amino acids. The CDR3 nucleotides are TGTGCCAGCAGCCCGGAGACAGCTTCTGGGGCCAACGTCCTGACTTTC. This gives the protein CASSPETASGANVLTF.

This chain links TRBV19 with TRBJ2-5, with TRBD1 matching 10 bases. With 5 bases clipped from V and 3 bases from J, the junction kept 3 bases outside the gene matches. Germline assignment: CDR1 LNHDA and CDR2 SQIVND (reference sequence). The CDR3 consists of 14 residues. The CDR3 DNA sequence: TGTGCCAGTAGTGTGACAGGGGGCGAAGAGACCCAGTACTTC. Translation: CASSVTGGEETQYF.

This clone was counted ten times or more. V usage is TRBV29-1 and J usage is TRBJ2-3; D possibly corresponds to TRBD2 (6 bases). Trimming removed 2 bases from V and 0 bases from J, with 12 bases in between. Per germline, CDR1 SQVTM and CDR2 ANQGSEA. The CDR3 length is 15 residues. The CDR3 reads CSVEKRRGSTDTQYF. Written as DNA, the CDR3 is TGCAGCGTTGAAAAGAGGCGGGGAAGCACAGATACGCAGTATTTT.

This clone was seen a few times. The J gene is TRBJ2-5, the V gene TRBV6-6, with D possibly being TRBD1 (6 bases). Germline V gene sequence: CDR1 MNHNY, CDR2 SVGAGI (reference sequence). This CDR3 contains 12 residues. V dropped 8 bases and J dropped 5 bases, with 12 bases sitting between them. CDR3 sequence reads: CASASGVETQYF. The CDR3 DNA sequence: TGTGCCAGCGCCTCAGGGGTTGAGACCCAGTACTTC.

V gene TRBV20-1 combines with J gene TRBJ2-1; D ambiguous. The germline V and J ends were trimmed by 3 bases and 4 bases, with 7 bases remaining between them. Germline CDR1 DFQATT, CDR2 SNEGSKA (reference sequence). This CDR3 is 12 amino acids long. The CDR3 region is CSASRLYNEQFF. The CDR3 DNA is TGCAGTGCTAGTCGACTGTACAATGAGCAGTTCTTC.

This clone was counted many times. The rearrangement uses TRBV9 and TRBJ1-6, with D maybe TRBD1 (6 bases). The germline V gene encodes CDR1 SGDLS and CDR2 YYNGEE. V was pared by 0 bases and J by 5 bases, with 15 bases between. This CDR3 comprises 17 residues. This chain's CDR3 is CASSVEGDLSNNSPLHF. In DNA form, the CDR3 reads TGTGCCAGCAGCGTAGAGGGGGACCTTTCAAATAATTCACCCCTCCACTTT.

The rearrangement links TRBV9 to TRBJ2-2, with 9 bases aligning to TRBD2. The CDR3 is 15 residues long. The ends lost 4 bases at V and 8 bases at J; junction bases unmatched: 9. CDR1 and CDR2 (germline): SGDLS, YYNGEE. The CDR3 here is CASSLGLAPTGELFF. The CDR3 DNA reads TGTGCCAGCAGCCTGGGACTAGCCCCGACTGGGGAGCTGTTTTTT.

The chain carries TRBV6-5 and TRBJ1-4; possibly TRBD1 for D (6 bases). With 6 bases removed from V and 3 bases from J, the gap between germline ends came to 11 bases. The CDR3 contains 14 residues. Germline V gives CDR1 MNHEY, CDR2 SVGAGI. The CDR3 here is CASSPGQSNEKLFF. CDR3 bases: TGTGCCAGCAGCCCCGGACAGTCTAATGAAAAACTGTTTTTT.

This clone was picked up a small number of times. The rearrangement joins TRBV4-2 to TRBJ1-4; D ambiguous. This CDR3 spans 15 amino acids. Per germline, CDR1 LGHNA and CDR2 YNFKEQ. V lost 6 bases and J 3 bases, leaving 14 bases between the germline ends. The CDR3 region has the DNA TGTGCCAGCAGAGAGACCGGGTCTTCTAATGAAAAACTGTTTTTT. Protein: CASRETGSSNEKLFF.

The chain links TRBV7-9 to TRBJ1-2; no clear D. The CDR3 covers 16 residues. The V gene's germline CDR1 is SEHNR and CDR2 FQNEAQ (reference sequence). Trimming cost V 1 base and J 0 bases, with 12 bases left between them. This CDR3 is CASSLDGSGANYGYTF. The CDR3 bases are TGTGCCAGCAGCTTAGACGGCAGCGGGGCTAACTATGGCTACACCTTC.

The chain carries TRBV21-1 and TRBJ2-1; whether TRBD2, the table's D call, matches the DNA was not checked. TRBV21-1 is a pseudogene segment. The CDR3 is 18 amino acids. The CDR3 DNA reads TGTGCCAGCAGCAAAGTTATCTCTAGCGGGGGCACCTTGGTTGAGCAGTTCTTC. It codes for CASSKVISSGGTLVEQFF.